Listed below are T cell receptor beta chains from one sample, sequenced in a study of Graves' ophthalmopathy and Graves' hyperthyroidism. TCRdb redid the calling of the multiplex PCR reads with MiXCR, one entry per CDR3 protein. The sample carries about 1.2 million distinct CDR3 sequences, less than 45% recorded once. The material sequenced was peripheral blood or thyroid tissue (not recorded which). The receptors come from an adult man with Graves' hyperthyroidism. CDR3s include the opening cysteine and the closing phenylalanine or tryptophan. D genes are given only for firm matches. Only part of the rows carry a size: once, few, many, or a class if the clone is expanded.

D: TRBD1
J: TRBJ1-2
V: TRBV19
size: many
DNA: TGTGCCAGTAGTAGGGACAGGGGGCATGTCTTCGATGGCTACACCTTC
CDR3: CASSRDRGHVFDGYTF

D: TRBD2
J: TRBJ2-5
V: TRBV12-3/TRBV12-4
size: few
DNA: TGTGCCAGCAGACCAACTAGCGCGGAAGAGACCCAGTACTTC
CDR3: CASRPTSAEETQYF

D: TRBD1
J: TRBJ2-7
V: TRBV11-2
size: NA
DNA: TGTGCCAGCAGCGTCGGACAGGGGCAGTACTTC
CDR3: CASSVGQGQYF

D: NA
J: TRBJ2-7
V: TRBV7-2
size: few
DNA: TGTGCCAGCAGCTTAGTAGGGGGGCGCGCTCGATACGAGCAGTACTTC
CDR3: CASSLVGGRARYEQYF

D: TRBD1
J: TRBJ1-1
V: TRBV7-2
size: NA
DNA: TGTGCCAGCAGCGTTGGGCAGGGGGCGCTCACTGAAGCTTTCTTT
CDR3: CASSVGQGALTEAFF

D: TRBD2
J: TRBJ2-2
V: TRBV10-3
size: NA
DNA: TGTGCCATTGGGACTAGCGGGGGTACTGGGGAGCTGTTTTTT
CDR3: CAIGTSGGTGELFF

D: NA
J: TRBJ1-5
V: TRBV7-8
size: NA
DNA: TGTGCCAGCAGCTTAGGCATGAATAGCAATCAGCCCCAGCATTTT
CDR3: CASSLGMNSNQPQHF

D: NA
J: TRBJ1-2
V: TRBV12-3/TRBV12-4
size: few
DNA: TGTGCCAGCAGTTTTGAACATAACGACTATGGCTACACCTTC
CDR3: CASSFEHNDYGYTF

D: NA
J: TRBJ2-5
V: TRBV29-1
size: NA
DNA: TGCAGCGTTGTCGGGGGCGGAGAGACCCAGTACTTC
CDR3: CSVVGGGETQYF

D: NA
J: TRBJ2-5
V: TRBV5-1
size: NA
DNA: TGTGCCAGCAGTAGAGGTGGGGGACTTGGGGAGACCCAGTACTTC
CDR3: CASSRGGGLGETQYF

D: TRBD2
J: TRBJ2-7
V: TRBV20-1
size: many
DNA: TGCAGTGCTAGACAGACTAGCGGGAGCTACGAGCAGTACTTC
CDR3: CSARQTSGSYEQYF

D: NA
J: TRBJ2-5
V: TRBV29-1
size: NA
DNA: TGCAGCGTTGAGGGACCCATGTACCAAGAGACCCAGTACTTC
CDR3: CSVEGPMYQETQYF

D: TRBD2
J: TRBJ2-7
V: TRBV10-3
size: many
DNA: TGTGCCATCGGAGCGGGGTACGAGCAGTACTTC
CDR3: CAIGAGYEQYF

D: TRBD1
J: TRBJ1-5
V: TRBV2
size: many
DNA: TGTGCCAGCAGCCCGGGACAGAACAATCAGCCCCAGCATTTT
CDR3: CASSPGQNNQPQHF

D: NA
J: TRBJ1-5
V: TRBV20-1
size: many
DNA: TGCAGTGCTATGAGGACTGGTGGAAATCAGCCCCAGCATTTT
CDR3: CSAMRTGGNQPQHF

D: TRBD1
J: TRBJ2-7
V: TRBV2
size: NA
DNA: TGTGCCAGCAGTTTATCTGGGACAGGGGTTGTAGAGCAGTACTTC
CDR3: CASSLSGTGVVEQYF

D: NA
J: TRBJ2-2
V: TRBV7-8
size: NA
DNA: TGTGCCAGCAGCTTAGCGTTTTGGGGAGCCGGGGAGCTGTTTTTT
CDR3: CASSLAFWGAGELFF

D: NA
J: TRBJ1-1
V: TRBV10-2
size: few
DNA: TGCGCCAGCAGTGAGTCTCAAGGCTGGAGGACTGAAGCTTTCTTT
CDR3: CASSESQGWRTEAFF

D: TRBD2
J: TRBJ2-2
V: TRBV5-6
size: NA
DNA: TGTGCCAGCACGCCCGGGACTAGTGCTTATAACGGGGAGCTGTTTTTT
CDR3: CASTPGTSAYNGELFF

D: TRBD1
J: TRBJ1-2
V: TRBV20-1
size: NA
DNA: TGCAGTGCTAGAGCAACAGGGGGTTGGGGCTACACCTTC
CDR3: CSARATGGWGYTF

D: TRBD1
J: TRBJ1-2
V: TRBV12-3/TRBV12-4
size: NA
DNA: TGTGCCAGCAGTGTGGACAGGTCACAAATTGGCTACACCTTC
CDR3: CASSVDRSQIGYTF

D: TRBD2
J: TRBJ2-7
V: TRBV7-2
size: few
DNA: TGTGCCAGCAGCTCCATTTTGGGGGGGTCCTACGAGCAGTACTTC
CDR3: CASSSILGGSYEQYF

D: NA
J: TRBJ1-5
V: TRBV6-5
size: many
DNA: TGTGCCAGCCAGGGGCGAGGTCAGCCCCAGCATTTT
CDR3: CASQGRGQPQHF

D: NA
J: TRBJ1-3
V: TRBV7-2
size: many
DNA: TGTGCCAGCAGCTTAGGGGGGGTAAACACCATATATTTT
CDR3: CASSLGGVNTIYF

D: NA
J: TRBJ2-7
V: TRBV20-1
size: NA
DNA: TGCAGTGCTAGAGCGGCGGCAGGTTCCTACGAGCAGTACTTC
CDR3: CSARAAAGSYEQYF

D: NA
J: TRBJ1-1
V: TRBV20-1
size: many
DNA: TGCAGTGCTGAGCCCAAGGACAGGAACACTGAAGCTTTCTTT
CDR3: CSAEPKDRNTEAFF

D: TRBD1
J: TRBJ1-4
V: TRBV10-3
size: NA
DNA: TGTGCCACCGGTAGGACAGGGGACGGCAATACTAATGAAAAACTGTTTTTT
CDR3: CATGRTGDGNTNEKLFF

D: TRBD1
J: TRBJ2-7
V: TRBV7-9
size: NA
DNA: TGTGCCCATGCAGGGGGCGAGGACGAGCAGTACTTC
CDR3: CAHAGGEDEQYF

D: NA
J: TRBJ1-2
V: TRBV10-3
size: few
DNA: TGTGCCAGCAGTTCCAGGGGAACTAACGGCTACACCTTC
CDR3: CASSSRGTNGYTF

D: TRBD2
J: TRBJ2-7
V: TRBV10-2
size: few
DNA: TGCGCCAGCAGTGAGTCACTCGGGAGGGCCTCAAGCTACGAGCAGTACTTC
CDR3: CASSESLGRASSYEQYF

D: NA
J: TRBJ1-4
V: TRBV12-3/TRBV12-4
size: few
DNA: TGTGCCAGCAGTTTAGGTACGGAAAAACTGTTTTTT
CDR3: CASSLGTEKLFF

D: NA
J: TRBJ2-7
V: TRBV11-2
size: many
DNA: TGTGCCAGCAGCCCTGGACTTACCGTCTCCTACGAGCAGTACTTC
CDR3: CASSPGLTVSYEQYF

D: NA
J: TRBJ1-5
V: TRBV7-2
size: many
DNA: TGTGCCAGCAGCTCGGGGACAAGTAGCAATCAGCCCCAGCATTTT
CDR3: CASSSGTSSNQPQHF

D: TRBD1
J: TRBJ1-6
V: TRBV25-1
size: NA
DNA: TGTGCCAGCAGTACCAGTGGGACAGGGTTAAATTCACCCCTCCACTTT
CDR3: CASSTSGTGLNSPLHF

D: TRBD1
J: TRBJ1-5
V: TRBV25-1
size: once
DNA: TGTGCCAGCAGCGAACCGGGACAGGACCTTCAGCCCCAGCATTTT
CDR3: CASSEPGQDLQPQHF

D: NA
J: TRBJ1-5
V: TRBV9
size: NA
DNA: TGTGCCAGCAGCCCCGCGACATATAGCAATCAGCCCCAGCATTTT
CDR3: CASSPATYSNQPQHF

D: NA
J: TRBJ2-7
V: TRBV6-5
size: many
DNA: TGTGCCAGCAGTTACAGGGTCGGCGAGCAGTACTTC
CDR3: CASSYRVGEQYF

D: NA
J: TRBJ2-7
V: TRBV2
size: NA
DNA: TGTGCCAGCAATCGGGTGAACTACGAGCAGTACTTC
CDR3: CASNRVNYEQYF

D: NA
J: TRBJ1-5
V: TRBV7-3
size: many
DNA: TGTGCCAGCAGCTTAGGAGGGTCGGGTCAGCCCCAGCATTTT
CDR3: CASSLGGSGQPQHF

D: NA
J: TRBJ2-6
V: TRBV7-3
size: NA
DNA: TGTGCCAGCAGCTTAAGGGGTGGGGCGTCCGGGGCCAACGTCCTGACTTTC
CDR3: CASSLRGGASGANVLTF

D: TRBD2
J: TRBJ2-7
V: TRBV9
size: few
DNA: TGTGCCAGCAGCGGCGGGACTAGCGGGAAAAGCTCCTACGAGCAGTACTTC
CDR3: CASSGGTSGKSSYEQYF